Below, 9 T cell receptor beta chains from the same sample are listed, as sequenced in a study of T cells expressing NK-cell markers. Following a re-call of the 5' RACE reads, TCRdb has one entry per CDR3 protein and lacks DNA. In total, the table holds roughly 430,000 distinct CDR3 sequences. The sequenced material came from blood T cells: a sorted CD56 or NKG2C T cell subset, CD4+ or CD8+ T cells, or bulk PBMC T cells (not recorded which). The receptors shown here come from a woman aged 18 to 75 in good health.

The V and J genes are TRBV10-1 and TRBJ2-1. This CDR3 spans 14 amino acids. Germline CDR1 and CDR2: WNHNN and SYGVQD (reference sequence). CDR3 region: CASSDGQPNNEQFF.

This rearrangement joins TRBV29-1 to TRBJ2-5. The CDR3 extends over 12 amino acids. Germline CDR1 and CDR2: SQVTM and ANQGSEA. This CDR3 is CSVLWVGETQYF.

This chain links TRBV20-1 with TRBJ2-1. The CDR3 covers 11 residues. Per the germline V gene, CDR1 is DFQATT and CDR2 is SNEGSKA (reference sequence). CDR3 region: CSARWHNEQFF.

This chain joins TRBV5-1 and TRBJ2-5; TCRdb names TRBD1, which stays unverified in the absence of DNA. The CDR3 spans 14 residues. CDR1 and CDR2 from the germline V gene are SGHRS and YFSETQ. This chain's CDR3 is CASSLQGSQETQYF.

The chain combines TRBV7-9 with TRBJ2-7. The length of the CDR3 is 13 residues. Per germline, CDR1 SEHNR and CDR2 FQNEAQ (reference sequence). The CDR3 sequence: CASSLSISYEQYF.

The chain recombines TRBV18 with TRBJ2-7; TCRdb names TRBD2, which stays unverified in the absence of DNA. The CDR3 has 15 residues. The germline CDR1 and CDR2 sequences are KGHSH and LQKENI. CDR3 loop: CASSNIAGSSYEQYF.

The chain carries TRBV4-2 and TRBJ2-2. CDR3 size: 14 residues. Germline V gene sequence: CDR1 LGHNA, CDR2 YNFKEQ. This CDR3 is CASSQGFLSGELFF.

The V gene is TRBV6-2 or TRBV6-3, the J gene TRBJ2-1; the TCRdb D gene call, TRBD2, has no DNA to confirm it. CDR1 is MNHEY and CDR2 is SVGEGT in the germline V gene. CDR3 length: 14 amino acids. The CDR3 loop reads CASSYAGLAYEQFF.

This chain joins TRBV19 and TRBJ2-1. This CDR3 contains 15 residues. Germline V CDR1 and CDR2: LNHDA, SQIVND (reference sequence). The CDR3 loop is CASTHTAASLNEQFF. Based on the CDR3 plus reference TRBV19 and TRBJ2-1, the full variable domain is DGGITQSPKYLFRKEGQNVTLSCEQNLNHDAMYWYRQDPGQGLRLIYYSQIVNDFQKGDIAEGYSVSREKKESFPLTVTSAQKNPTAFYLCASTHTAASLNEQFFGPGTRLTVL.